A selection of T cell receptor beta chains follows, all from one sample in a study of T cells expressing NK-cell markers. TCRdb processed the 5' RACE reads again and assigns one entry to each CDR3 protein, with no DNA. Its clone listing holds about 460,000 distinct CDR3 sequences. Sequencing input: blood T cells: a sorted CD56 or NKG2C T cell subset, CD4+ or CD8+ T cells, or bulk PBMC T cells (not recorded which). The receptors were gathered from a woman in her forties or fifties in good health. The CDR3 runs from the conserved cysteine through the conserved F or W.

J,V,CDR3
TRBJ2-2,TRBV3-1,CASSQVVAGELFF
TRBJ2-2,TRBV7-8,CASSALNTGELFF
TRBJ2-3,TRBV12-3/TRBV12-4,CASSLGALGTDTQYF
TRBJ2-1,TRBV3-1,CASSPTSSFSYNEQFF
TRBJ2-5,TRBV20-1,CSARVRDRGLRETQYF
TRBJ1-2,TRBV28,CASREPGQTTGIAF
TRBJ2-3,TRBV19,CASSPTTSGSTDTQYF
TRBJ1-4,TRBV7-2,CASSQTSGRYNEKLFF
TRBJ2-3,TRBV11-2,CASSNSLASSTDTQYF
TRBJ1-1,TRBV6-2/TRBV6-3,CASSSPYRGGNTEAFF
TRBJ2-3,TRBV5-1,CASSSGQGTDTQYF
TRBJ2-1,TRBV20-1,CSATHGNEQFF
TRBJ2-5,TRBV3-1,CASSQKGLRVIRETQYF
TRBJ1-2,TRBV4-1,CASSPTGTRYGYTF
TRBJ1-5,TRBV29-1,CSAGRGGNQPQHF
TRBJ2-3,TRBV10-3,CAISDGPGTSLDTQYF
TRBJ2-7,TRBV10-2,CASRDRAGEQYF
TRBJ2-5,TRBV12-3/TRBV12-4,CASSRTGGAETQYF
TRBJ2-1,TRBV11-3,CASRTVVDPRATSAHNEQFF
TRBJ2-1,TRBV19,CASSTTFVTSGQEQFF
TRBJ2-7,TRBV11-2,CASSPTPRGSYEQYF
TRBJ1-3,TRBV28,CASSFTGSSGNTIYF
TRBJ1-5,TRBV30,CAWSPSIGPQHF
TRBJ2-4,TRBV29-1,CSVKTGGESYF
TRBJ2-7,TRBV14,CASSPKTGGRSSQYEQYF
TRBJ1-2,TRBV5-1,CASSGATGDGYTF
TRBJ2-1,TRBV29-1,CSVETSGGVDNEQFF
TRBJ1-3,TRBV5-1,CASSLGGNTIYF
TRBJ2-1,TRBV3-1,CASSQDPQRGVRSEQFF
TRBJ2-5,TRBV11-3,CASSPRGLAEETQYF
TRBJ2-1,TRBV2,CASRGGSGRKQFF
TRBJ2-1,TRBV12-3/TRBV12-4,CASSNSGRGAYNEQFF
TRBJ2-1,TRBV6-2/TRBV6-3,CASSYREHEQFF
TRBJ2-5,TRBV20-1,CSARDRVTGGETQYF
TRBJ1-2,TRBV28,CASSGTGSGYGYTF
TRBJ2-2,TRBV19,CASSIGLAGVGNTGELFF
TRBJ2-3,TRBV9,CASSPAGGNTDTQYF
TRBJ1-3,TRBV13,CASSLTGSSGNTIYF
TRBJ2-5,TRBV6-5,CASRSGRARETQYF
TRBJ1-1,TRBV7-9,CASSREASQFEAFF
TRBJ2-2,TRBV5-1,CASSLGAGQANTGELFF
TRBJ1-2,TRBV6-1,CASMVYGANYGYTF
TRBJ2-3,TRBV12-3/TRBV12-4,CASSLAVGQGGTDTQYF
TRBJ1-1,TRBV20-1,CSARRPTLTGPNTEAFF
TRBJ2-3,TRBV5-4,CASSQKDRGGHTQYF
TRBJ2-1,TRBV20-1,CSASQRRLAVGYEQFF
TRBJ2-1,TRBV30,CAWSARALAGNEQFF
TRBJ2-5,TRBV6-5,CASSYVGTTYF
TRBJ2-7,TRBV2,CASRADSSYEQYF
TRBJ2-7,TRBV7-8,CASSFTGTYEQYF
TRBJ2-5,TRBV5-1,CASSSSPGLAGGETQYF
TRBJ2-5,TRBV12-3/TRBV12-4,CASSGTGQGKETQYF
TRBJ2-1,TRBV20-1,CSGTKEDEQFF
TRBJ2-1,TRBV28,CASKNDRTSYNEQFF
TRBJ2-3,TRBV20-1,CSARDRGTGTDTQYF
TRBJ2-3,TRBV5-1,CASNGGRADTQYF
TRBJ2-5,TRBV4-1,CASSPGRASGFQETQYF
TRBJ2-2,TRBV7-8,CASSKTSGRNTGELFF
TRBJ1-3,TRBV30,CAWSAGGSGNTIYF